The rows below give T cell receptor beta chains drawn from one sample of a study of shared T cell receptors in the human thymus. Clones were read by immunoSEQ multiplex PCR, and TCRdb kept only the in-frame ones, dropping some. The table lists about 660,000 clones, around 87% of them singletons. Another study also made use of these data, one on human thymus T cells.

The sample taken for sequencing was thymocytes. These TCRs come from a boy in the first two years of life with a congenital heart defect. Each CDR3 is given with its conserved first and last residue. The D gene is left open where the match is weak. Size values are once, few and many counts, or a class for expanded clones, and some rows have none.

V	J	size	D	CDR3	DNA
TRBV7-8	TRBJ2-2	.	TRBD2	CASSPWGGGPTGELFF	TGTGCCAGCAGCCCCTGGGGGGGAGGGCCCACCGGGGAGCTGTTTTTT
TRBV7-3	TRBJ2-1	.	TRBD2	CASSPSGGAYNEQFF	TGTGCCAGCAGCCCTAGCGGGGGGGCTTACAATGAGCAGTTCTTC
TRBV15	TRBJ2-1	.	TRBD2	CATRREGYNEQFF	TGTGCCACCCGCCGGGAGGGCTACAATGAGCAGTTCTTC
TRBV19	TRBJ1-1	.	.	CASSPTPSGNEAFF	TGTGCCAGTAGTCCCACCCCGTCAGGTAATGAAGCTTTCTTT
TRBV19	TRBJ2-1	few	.	CASSIARRYNEQFF	TGTGCCAGTAGTATCGCCCGGCGGTACAATGAGCAGTTCTTC
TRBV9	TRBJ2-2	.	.	CASSVGGVGELFF	TGTGCCAGCAGCGTAGGGGGCGTCGGGGAGCTGTTTTTT
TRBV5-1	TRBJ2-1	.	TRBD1	CASSTPDRDLGNEQFF	TGCGCCAGCAGCACCCCCGACAGGGATTTAGGTAATGAGCAGTTCTTC
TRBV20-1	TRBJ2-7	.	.	CSATVYEQYF	TGCAGTGCTACCGTCTACGAGCAGTACTTC
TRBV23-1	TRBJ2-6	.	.	CASRQGGPGANVLTF	TGCGCCAGCAGACAGGGTGGCCCTGGGGCCAACGTCCTGACTTTC
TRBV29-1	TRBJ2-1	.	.	CSVEDVQGHSSYNEQFF	TGCAGCGTTGAAGATGTCCAGGGACATAGCTCCTACAATGAGCAGTTCTTC
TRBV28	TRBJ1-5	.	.	CASSWGGSNQPQHF	TGTGCCAGCAGTTGGGGAGGCAGCAATCAGCCCCAGCATTTT
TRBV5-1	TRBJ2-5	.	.	CASSLPRAGSQETQYF	TGCGCCAGCAGCTTGCCCCGCGCGGGGTCCCAAGAGACCCAGTACTTC
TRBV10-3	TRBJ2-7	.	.	CAVGRSSYEQYF	TGTGCCGTAGGGAGGAGCTCCTACGAGCAGTACTTC
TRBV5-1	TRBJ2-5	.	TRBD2	CASSAGTSGGRRETQYF	TGCGCCAGCAGCGCAGGGACTAGCGGGGGGCGGAGAGAGACCCAGTACTTC
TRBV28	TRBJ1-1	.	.	CASSPGHLNTEAFF	TGTGCCAGCAGTCCCGGACATTTGAACACTGAAGCTTTCTTT
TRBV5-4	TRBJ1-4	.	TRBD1	CASSLEGQGARNGKEKLFF	TGTGCCAGCAGCTTGGAAGGCCAGGGGGCGAGGAACGGGAAAGAAAAACTGTTTTTT
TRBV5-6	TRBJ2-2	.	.	CASSLDYRSNTGELFF	TGTGCCAGCAGCTTGGACTACAGGTCGAACACCGGGGAGCTGTTTTTT
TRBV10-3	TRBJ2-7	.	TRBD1	CAISEGPGQGPYEQYF	TGTGCCATCAGTGAGGGTCCGGGACAGGGTCCCTACGAGCAGTACTTC
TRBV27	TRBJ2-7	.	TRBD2	CASRKTSGTETYEQYF	TGTGCCAGCAGAAAAACTAGCGGGACAGAGACCTACGAGCAGTACTTC
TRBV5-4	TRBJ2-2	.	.	CASREGGGTDTGELFF	TGTGCCAGCAGGGAGGGAGGCGGGACAGACACCGGGGAGCTGTTTTTT
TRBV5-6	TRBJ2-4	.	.	CASSLVGGIQYF	TGTGCCAGCAGCTTGGTGGGGGGCATTCAGTACTTC
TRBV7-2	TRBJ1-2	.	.	CASSFYLNYGYTF	TGTGCCAGCAGCTTCTACTTAAACTATGGCTACACCTTC
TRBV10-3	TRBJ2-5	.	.	CAISENTPRAQYF	TGTGCCATCAGTGAAAACACCCCGAGGGCCCAGTACTTC
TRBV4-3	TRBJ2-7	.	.	CASSQGSTGTTYEQYF	TGCGCCAGCAGCCAAGGGAGTACAGGAACAACCTACGAGCAGTACTTC
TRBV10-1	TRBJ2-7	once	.	CASSESPNSHEQYF	TGCGCCAGCAGTGAGTCCCCGAATAGCCACGAGCAGTACTTC
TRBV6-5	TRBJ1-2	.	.	CASTPRWGGYYGYTF	TGTGCCAGCACCCCCCGTTGGGGAGGCTACTATGGCTACACCTTC
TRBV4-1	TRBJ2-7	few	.	CASSPAFGHYEQYF	TGCGCCAGCAGCCCCGCCTTTGGCCATTACGAGCAGTACTTC
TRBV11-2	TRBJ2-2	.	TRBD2	CASSLITGGQENTGELFF	TGTGCCAGCAGCTTAATAACGGGGGGGCAGGAGAACACCGGGGAGCTGTTTTTT